The 10 T cell receptor beta chains presented below share a single source sample, sequenced in a study of shared clonotypes between healthy human individuals. Generated by immunoSEQ multiplex PCR, the TCRdb table keeps only in-frame clones and is missing some. The data contain about 2.4 million clones, roughly 93% of them seen just once; the ten biggest clones take up around 0.37%. The material sequenced was naive CD4+ T cells from PBMCs. Subset defined: CD45RA+ positively selected. Every receptor here comes from a man aged 18 to 29 in good health. Some clones in this sample may be carry-over from other donors' samples.

The chain uses TRBV7-8 and TRBJ1-4, with no clear D. The CDR3 spans 16 residues. Germline V gene sequence: CDR1 SGHVS, CDR2 FQNEAQ. Trimming stripped 3 bases from V and 5 bases from J, with 16 bases between. The CDR3 protein is CASSFVPRRRNEKLFF. The CDR3 region has the DNA TGTGCCAGCAGCTTCGTTCCGAGACGACGAAATGAAAAACTGTTTTTT.

The sample holds one count of this clone. The chain carries TRBV4-3 and TRBJ2-3, with unresolved D. The CDR3 has 13 residues. V shed 4 bases and J shed 6 bases, with 11 bases lying between them. CDR1 and CDR2 from the germline V gene are LGHNA and YSLEER. The chain's CDR3 is CASSLFVLDTQYF. The DNA for the CDR3 is TGCGCCAGCAGCCTATTCGTGTTGGATACGCAGTATTTT.

The rearrangement joins TRBV5-1 to TRBJ2-5, with 12 bases fitting TRBD2. This CDR3 region has 18 residues. Germline V gene lookup returns CDR1 SGHRS and CDR2 YFSETQ. With V trimmed by 3 bases and J by 5 bases, 14 bases remained unmatched. The CDR3 reads CASSSWGLAGDRVETQYF. The DNA for the CDR3 is TGCGCCAGCAGCTCATGGGGACTAGCGGGCGATCGGGTTGAGACCCAGTACTTC.

The chain couples TRBV18 to TRBJ1-5; D perhaps matches TRBD1 (5 bases). The CDR3 length is 15 residues. From germline, CDR1 is KGHSH and CDR2 LQKENI. The V end was cut by 1 base, the J end by 6 bases, with 13 bases between. The CDR3 DNA follows: TGTGCCAGCTCACCACTTTCAAGGGGCCTTCAGCCCCAGCATTTT. It codes for CASSPLSRGLQPQHF.

The gene calls are TRBV18 and TRBJ2-7, with D perhaps TRBD2 (5 bases). The CDR3 runs 14 residues. Germline CDR1 and CDR2: KGHSH and LQKENI. The V gene lost 6 bases and the J gene lost 2 bases, with 14 bases spanning the gap. Here the CDR3 DNA reads TGTGCCAGCTCGGAGGCGCTCACAACCTACGAGCAGTACTTC. Residues: CASSEALTTYEQYF.

This rearrangement joins TRBV5-1 to TRBJ1-6; D unresolved. Germline-derived CDR1 and CDR2 are SGHRS and YFSETQ. V shed 4 bases and J shed 9 bases, with 20 bases lying between them. This CDR3 comprises 16 residues. This chain's CDR3 is CASSMVPFVYGSPLHF. In DNA, the CDR3 is TGCGCCAGCAGCATGGTCCCCTTCGTCTATGGTTCACCCCTCCACTTT.

This clone was picked up one time. This chain connects TRBV28 to TRBJ2-5; maybe TRBD1 (6 bases). The end of the DNA fits TRBJ2-7 better, so the J call may be wrong. CDR3 size: 13 residues. Per the germline V gene, CDR1 is MDHEN and CDR2 is SYDVKM. The CDR3: CASSFPGEYEQYF. The CDR3 DNA is TGTGCCAGCAGTTTCCCAGGGGAGTACGAGCAGTACTTC.

This sequence joins TRBV7-2 and TRBJ2-5; 8 nucleotides match TRBD1. Unmatched junction bases numbered 7, after V lost 3 bases and J lost 4 bases. Germline loops: CDR1 SGHTA, CDR2 FQGNSA. The CDR3 has 15 amino acids. The CDR3 protein is CASSFARTGPETQYF. The DNA for the CDR3 is TGTGCCAGCAGCTTCGCCAGGACAGGGCCAGAGACCCAGTACTTC.

This chain links TRBV12-5 with TRBJ2-4, with 12 nucleotides matching TRBD2. The CDR3 runs to 19 residues. Germline assignment: CDR1 LGHNT and CDR2 FRNRAP. Trimming removed 1 base from V and 0 bases from J; junction bases left unmatched: 7. The CDR3: CASGLETSGSVIAKNIQYF. Here the CDR3 DNA reads TGTGCTAGTGGTTTGGAGACTAGCGGGAGTGTGATAGCCAAAAACATTCAGTACTTC.

The gene calls are TRBV6-5 and TRBJ2-7, with 10 bases aligning to TRBD1. CDR1 and CDR2 (germline): MNHEY, SVGAGI. Trimming cost V 6 bases and J 2 bases; bases outside gene matches: 7. The CDR3 sequence is 15 residues long. This CDR3 reads CASSPLGTGAYEQYF. DNA for the CDR3: TGTGCCAGCAGCCCCCTCGGGACAGGGGCCTACGAGCAGTACTTC.